The source of this TCR beta chain is a study of cytomegalovirus exposure and HLA in healthy donors. PCR was performed using 60 Vbeta and 13 Jbeta primers. The data were produced by immunoSEQ multiplex PCR, yet TCRdb's version contains in-frame clones alone and is incomplete. The sample consists of roughly 120,000 clones, 82% of them appearing once. The TCR originated in a male donor in good health and CMV-seropositive. The sample taken for sequencing was PBMCs.

Here the CDR3 DNA reads TGTGCCAGCAGCCCCCGGACTAGCGGGATCTACAATGAGCAGTTCTTC. Translating it yields CASSPRTSGIYNEQFF. The V and J genes are TRBV11-3 and TRBJ2-1; 12 positions agree with TRBD2. Losses at the gene ends were 5 bases for V and 3 bases for J; bases not matched to a gene: 5. Per the germline V gene, CDR1 is SGHNT and CDR2 is YENEEA. The CDR3 is made up of 16 amino acids.